This record covers a single T cell receptor (beta chain). CDR3 size: 15 residues. After removal of 6 bases from V and 1 base from J, the junction contained 8 bases not matched to a gene. CDR1 is MNHEY, CDR2 SVGAGI, per germline. In the source study's methods: Using reference gene primer amplification, nucleated cell counts were estimated. The table came from immunoSEQ multiplex PCR; TCRdb's copy has only in-frame clones and leaves some out. That table furnishes V, J and clone size, whereas the DNA furnished D and trimming. The sample holds under 300,000 clones, 70% to 85% seen once. This sample stems from a study of blood T cell repertoires in COVID-19. As for the study in general: Italy, Spain and the United States were the sources of the convalescent and acute COVID-19 samples. T cells, B-cell-depleted T cells, or PBMCs supplied cDNA or gDNA.

The sequence came from a woman aged 40 to 55 with active or convalescent COVID-19. Sample: peripheral blood. The chain employs TRBV6-5 and TRBJ1-1; 7 positions agree with TRBD1. This CDR3 reads CASRDATGWNTEAFF. Written as DNA, the CDR3 is TGTGCCAGCAGAGACGCGACAGGGTGGAACACTGAAGCTTTCTTT.